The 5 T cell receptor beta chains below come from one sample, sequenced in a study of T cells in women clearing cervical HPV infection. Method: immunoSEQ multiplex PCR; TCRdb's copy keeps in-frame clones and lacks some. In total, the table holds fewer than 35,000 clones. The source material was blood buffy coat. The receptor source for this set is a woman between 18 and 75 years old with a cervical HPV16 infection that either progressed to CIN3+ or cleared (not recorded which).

The CDR3 loop reads CAWRGLLHGELFF. The part of the CDR3 DNA that was read is TGTGCCTGGAGGGGGCTCCTACACGGGGAG. The V gene is TRBV30, the J gene TRBJ2-2; possible D gene TRBD1, 5 bases. The CDR3 goes on 3 residues after the read ends, and that part is filled in from the germline J gene. Germline V gives CDR1 GTSNPN, CDR2 SVGIG (reference sequence). V was pared by 3 bases and J by 7 bases, with 12 bases between. The CDR3 sequence is 13 residues long.

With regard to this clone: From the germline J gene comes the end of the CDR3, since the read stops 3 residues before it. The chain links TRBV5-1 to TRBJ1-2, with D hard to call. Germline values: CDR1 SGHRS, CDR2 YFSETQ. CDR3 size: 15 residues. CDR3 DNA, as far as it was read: TGCGCCAGCAGCTTTCTCCCGGGTCACCCTAGAGGC. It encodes CASSFLPGHPRG. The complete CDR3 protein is CASSFLPGHPRGYTF.

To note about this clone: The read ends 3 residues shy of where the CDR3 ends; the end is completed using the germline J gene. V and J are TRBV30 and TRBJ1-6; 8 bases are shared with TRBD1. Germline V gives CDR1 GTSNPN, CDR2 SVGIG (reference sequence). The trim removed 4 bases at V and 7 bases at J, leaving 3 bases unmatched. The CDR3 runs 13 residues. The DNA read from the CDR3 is TGTGCCTGGAAATCAGGGGGCAATTCACCC. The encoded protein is CAWKSGGNSP. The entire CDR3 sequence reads CAWKSGGNSPLHF.

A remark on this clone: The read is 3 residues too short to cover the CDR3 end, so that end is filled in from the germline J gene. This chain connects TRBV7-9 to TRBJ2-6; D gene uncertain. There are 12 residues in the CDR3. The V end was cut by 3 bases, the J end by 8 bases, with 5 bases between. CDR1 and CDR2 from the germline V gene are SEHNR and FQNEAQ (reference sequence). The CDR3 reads CASSFEPNVLTF. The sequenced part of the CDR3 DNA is TGTGCCAGCAGCTTCGAGCCCAACGTC.

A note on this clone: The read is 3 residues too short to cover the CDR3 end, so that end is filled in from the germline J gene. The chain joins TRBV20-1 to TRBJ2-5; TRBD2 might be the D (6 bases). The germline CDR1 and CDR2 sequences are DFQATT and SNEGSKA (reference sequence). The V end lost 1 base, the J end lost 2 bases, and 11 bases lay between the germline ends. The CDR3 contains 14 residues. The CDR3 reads CSARAGTAQETQYF. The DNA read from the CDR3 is TGCAGTGCTAGAGCCGGGACTGCACAAGAGACC.